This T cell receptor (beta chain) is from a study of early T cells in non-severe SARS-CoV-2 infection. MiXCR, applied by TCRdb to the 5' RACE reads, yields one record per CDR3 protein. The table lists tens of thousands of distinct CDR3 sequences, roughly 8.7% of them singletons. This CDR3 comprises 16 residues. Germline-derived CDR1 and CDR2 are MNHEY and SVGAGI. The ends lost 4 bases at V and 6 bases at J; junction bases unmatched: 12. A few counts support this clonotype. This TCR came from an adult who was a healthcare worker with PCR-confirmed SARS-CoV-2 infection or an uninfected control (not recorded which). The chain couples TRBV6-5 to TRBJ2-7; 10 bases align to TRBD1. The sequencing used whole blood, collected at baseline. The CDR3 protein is CASSSLLTGGFGEQYF. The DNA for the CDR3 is TGTGCCAGCAGTTCCCTCTTGACAGGGGGCTTTGGCGAGCAGTACTTC.